This T cell receptor (beta chain) originates from a study of blood T cell repertoires in COVID-19. During active infection, Seattle patients enrolled and were then monitored through disease. The CDR3 runs 12 residues. V shed 5 bases, J shed 12 bases, and the junction held 6 bases outside the gene matches. Germline CDR1 MNHEY, CDR2 SMNVEV (reference sequence). Some clones are missing from TCRdb's copy, which holds only in-frame ones; the method was immunoSEQ multiplex PCR. Of nearly 50,000 clones in the sample, about nine tenths were seen once. The rearrangement links TRBV27 to TRBJ1-1; 10 positions match TRBD1. The sample was peripheral blood. The receptor's source is a woman at least 80 years old with COVID-19, enrolled during active disease. The chain's CDR3 is CASSRGTGATFF. CDR3 coding DNA: TGTGCCAGCAGTAGGGGGACAGGGGCAACTTTCTTT.